One sample yielded the 20 T cell receptor beta chains listed below, sequenced in a study of blood T cell repertoires in COVID-19. TCRdb's copy holds only in-frame clones and misses some; the assay was immunoSEQ multiplex PCR. The top ten hold 5.5% to 7% of the sample, which has approximately 61,000 clones, around 80% seen once. The sequenced sample consisted of peripheral blood. The source is a woman in her sixties or seventies with acute or convalescent COVID-19.

About this clone: Other DNA sequences in this sample translate to the same CDR3. This chain uses TRBV3-1 (or the pseudogene TRBV3-2) with TRBJ1-5; D call uncertain. Trimming cost V 1 base and J 5 bases, with 9 bases left between them. Germline CDR1 is LGHDT and CDR2 is YNNKEL (reference sequence). The CDR3 has 14 amino acids. For the CDR3, the DNA is TGTGCCAGCAGCCAAGGCCTGGCAGATCAGCCCCAGCATTTT. Protein product: CASSQGLADQPQHF.

The chain combines TRBV27 with TRBJ1-1; 9 bases map to TRBD1. Trimming removed 6 bases from V and 3 bases from J; junction bases left unmatched: 2. The length of the CDR3 is 13 residues. The germline V gene has CDR1 MNHEY and CDR2 SMNVEV (reference sequence). The CDR3: CASSRDRDTEAFF. For the CDR3, the DNA is TGTGCCAGCAGCCGGGACAGGGACACTGAAGCTTTCTTT.

This sequence joins TRBV3-1 (or the pseudogene TRBV3-2) and TRBJ2-3, with 13 bases identical to TRBD2. Germline V gene lookup returns CDR1 LGHDT and CDR2 YNNKEL (reference sequence). The CDR3 covers 15 residues. Germline trimming cut 1 base from V and 7 bases from J; bases unmatched to any gene: 2. The CDR3 sequence: CASSQGTSGGNTQYF. CDR3 sequence (DNA): TGTGCCAGCAGCCAAGGGACTAGCGGGGGAAATACGCAGTATTTT.

The genes are TRBV30 and TRBJ1-2; perhaps TRBD1 as D (5 bases). Germline loops: CDR1 GTSNPN, CDR2 SVGIG (reference sequence). V was clipped by 3 bases and J by 8 bases, with 16 bases between them. This CDR3 contains 13 residues. The CDR3 nucleotides are TGTGCCTGGAGCAAAGGGGCGGCTCAAGGCTACACCTTC. Amino acid sequence: CAWSKGAAQGYTF.

The V call is TRBV11-2, the J call TRBJ1-6; no definite D call. Germline V lookup: CDR1 SGHAT, CDR2 FQNNGV. CDR3 size: 15 residues. Trimming stripped 1 base from V and 10 bases from J, with 14 bases between. CDR3 coding DNA: TGTGCCAGCAGCTTAGTATCGGGGAATGGATCACCCCTCCACTTT. Amino acid sequence: CASSLVSGNGSPLHF.

The chain combines TRBV2 with TRBJ2-3; 9 nucleotides align to TRBD2. This CDR3 has 15 residues. Trimming at V came to 7 bases and at J to 1 base, leaving 6 bases not matched to a gene. Germline V gene sequence: CDR1 SNHLY, CDR2 FYNNEI. For the CDR3, the DNA is TGTGCCAGCATGGCTAGCGGGGTCCGCACAGATACGCAGTATTTT. Its protein is CASMASGVRTDTQYF.

Only one count was recorded for this clone. V gene TRBV7-2 combines with J gene TRBJ2-7, with 13 bases aligning to TRBD2. Germline assignment: CDR1 SGHTA and CDR2 FQGNSA. J gave up 6 bases and V 5 bases, and 13 bases lay outside the gene matches. The CDR3 totals 17 residues. The CDR3 reads CASSPTGRTSGGGEQYF. DNA of the CDR3: TGTGCCAGCAGCCCCACAGGACGGACTAGCGGGGGAGGCGAGCAGTACTTC.

V gene TRBV6-1 combines with J gene TRBJ1-2; D might be TRBD1 (6 bases). Germline CDR1 reads MNHNS; CDR2 reads SASEGT. The V and J ends lost 1 base and 6 bases respectively, with 6 bases between them. The CDR3 covers 12 residues. CDR3 sequence reads: CASSEDRDGYTF. CDR3 nucleotides: TGTGCCAGCAGTGAAGACAGGGATGGCTACACCTTC.

The rearrangement joins TRBV2 to TRBJ1-6; 7 bases align to TRBD1. Germline lookup yields CDR1 SNHLY and CDR2 FYNNEI. The CDR3 has 16 amino acids. V was pared by 6 bases and J by 5 bases, with 10 bases of the junction left unmatched. The CDR3 DNA reads TGTGCCAGCAGCGGACGAAGGGACAGAAATAATTCACCCCTCCACTTT. This encodes CASSGRRDRNNSPLHF.

The gene calls are TRBV2 and TRBJ2-5; 10 bases match TRBD2. The length of the CDR3 is 16 residues. Germline CDR1 is SNHLY and CDR2 is FYNNEI. The trim removed 3 bases at V and 2 bases at J, leaving 6 bases unmatched. CDR3 sequence: CASSDRLAGAQETQYF. For the CDR3, the DNA is TGTGCCAGCAGTGATCGGCTAGCGGGGGCACAAGAGACCCAGTACTTC.

The chain uses TRBV28 and TRBJ2-7, with TRBD1 matching over 7 bases. The V and J ends lost 5 bases and 2 bases, in that order; junction bases with no gene match: 9. The CDR3 is 15 residues long. CDR1 and CDR2 (germline): MDHEN, SYDVKM. The CDR3 DNA sequence: TGTGCCAGCAGTCCCGACTGGGGGACAGCCTACGAGCAGTACTTC. Translating it yields CASSPDWGTAYEQYF.

The V gene is TRBV5-4, the J gene TRBJ1-6; 7 bases agree with TRBD1. Germline lookup yields CDR1 SGHNT and CDR2 YYREEE (reference sequence). CDR3 length equals 15 residues. Losses at the gene ends were 0 bases for V and 5 bases for J; bases not matched to a gene: 2. As DNA, the CDR3 is TGTGCCAGCAGCTTGGGGGGGACAGATAATTCACCCCTCCACTTT. Translating gives CASSLGGTDNSPLHF.

The chain uses TRBV28 and TRBJ1-2; 8 bases are a match to TRBD1. This CDR3 has 14 residues. Per the germline V gene, CDR1 is MDHEN and CDR2 is SYDVKM. J lost 2 bases, V lost 6 bases, and 5 bases had no gene match. The CDR3 DNA reads as TGTGCCAGCAGGGGGACAGGAATAAACTATGGCTACACCTTC. Translating it yields CASRGTGINYGYTF.

The chain employs TRBV27 and TRBJ2-2; TRBD1 is a possible D gene (5 bases). The CDR3 is made up of 16 amino acids. Germline CDR1 and CDR2: MNHEY and SMNVEV (reference sequence). V lost 3 bases to trimming and J lost 3 bases, with 14 bases between them. CDR3 sequence reads: CASSFRVGYYTGELFF. DNA of the CDR3: TGTGCCAGCAGTTTCAGGGTCGGCTACTACACCGGGGAGCTGTTTTTT.

This chain links TRBV7-2 with TRBJ2-7, with 11 bases matching TRBD2. The germline CDR1 and CDR2 sequences are SGHTA and FQGNSA. The CDR3 contains 16 residues. V gave up 1 base and J gave up 4 bases; unmatched junction bases: 6. The CDR3 region has the DNA TGTGCCAGCAGCTTAGTGGCTAGCGGGGGGTTGTACGAGCAGTACTTC. This gives the protein CASSLVASGGLYEQYF.

The rearrangement joins TRBV3-1 (or the pseudogene TRBV3-2) to TRBJ2-1; the D is unclear. This CDR3 has 11 residues. V was cut by 2 bases and J by 9 bases, with 5 bases left in between. Germline loops: CDR1 LGHDT, CDR2 YNNKEL (reference sequence). The CDR3 protein is CASSQLAEQFF. In nucleotides, the CDR3 is TGTGCCAGCAGCCAATTGGCTGAGCAGTTCTTC.

The chain links TRBV4-1 to TRBJ1-2; a weak D match, TRBD1 (6 bases). Looked up from germline, CDR1 is MGHRA and CDR2 is YSYEKL. CDR3 length: 16 residues. V was pared by 3 bases and J by 1 base, with 15 bases between. The CDR3 is CASSHFPRGLNYGYTF. DNA of the CDR3: TGCGCCAGCAGCCACTTCCCCAGGGGCCTTAACTATGGCTACACCTTC.

The table lists this clone with a count of one. The chain couples TRBV19 to TRBJ1-1, with 8 bases identical to TRBD1. The CDR3 covers 15 residues. After removal of 4 bases from V and 6 bases from J, the junction contained 10 bases not matched to a gene. Germline lookup yields CDR1 LNHDA and CDR2 SQIVND (reference sequence). CDR3 nucleotides: TGTGCCAGTAGTACGACAGGGGCGGGAGGGGCTGAAGCTTTCTTT. Encoded protein: CASSTTGAGGAEAFF. The full variable domain, with the rest looked up from reference TRBV19 and TRBJ1-1, is DGGITQSPKYLFRKEGQNVTLSCEQNLNHDAMYWYRQDPGQGLRLIYYSQIVNDFQKGDIAEGYSVSREKKESFPLTVTSAQKNPTAFYLCASSTTGAGGAEAFFGQGTRLTVV.

This clone was observed a handful of times. The chain carries TRBV9 and TRBJ1-2; 9 nucleotides agree with TRBD1. The CDR3 covers 15 residues. The germline CDR1 and CDR2 sequences are SGDLS and YYNGEE. V was pared by 1 base and J by 4 bases, with 5 bases of the junction left unmatched. CDR3 sequence reads: CASSVWGQGIYGYTF. The CDR3 region has the DNA TGTGCCAGCAGCGTATGGGGACAGGGTATCTATGGCTACACCTTC.

The chain links TRBV18 to TRBJ2-3; 7 bases align to TRBD2. The CDR3 loop spans 17 amino acids. Germline trimming cut 3 bases from V and 10 bases from J; bases unmatched to any gene: 19. The germline CDR1 and CDR2 sequences are KGHSH and LQKENI. CDR3 nucleotide sequence: TGTGCCAGCTCACCTTACCCCCAAGGCGGGGGAACAGTGGCGCAGTATTTT. Protein product: CASSPYPQGGGTVAQYF.